Listed here are 2 T cell receptor beta chains from one sample, sequenced in a study of breast tumors, draining lymph nodes, adjacent tissues. TCRdb reprocessed the multiplex PCR reads with MiXCR, giving one entry per CDR3 protein. The table shows about 120,000 distinct CDR3 sequences, with roughly 21% occurring only once. Breast cancer patients provided tissue from their axillary draining lymph nodes. The sequenced sample consisted of axillary lymph node tissue. These receptors were collected from a female donor with breast cancer. Some clones in this sample may be carry-over from other donors' samples.

As to this clonotype: This sequence may be a read error, since a much larger clone differs from it by one base. The V and J genes are TRBV6-1 and TRBJ1-2, with D hard to call. Germline V gene sequence: CDR1 MNHNS, CDR2 SASEGT. The CDR3 sequence is 14 residues long. The CDR3 reads CASSVQRSNYGCTF. CDR3 DNA sequence: TGTGCCAGCAGTGTTCAGAGATCTAACTATGGCTGCACCTTC.

Remarks on this clonotype: A read error may be the cause here, since a much bigger clone is one base away. The J gene is TRBJ2-5, the V gene TRBV2, with D tentatively TRBD1 (5 bases). Germline V gene data show CDR1 as SNHLY and CDR2 as FYNNEI. The CDR3 sequence is 14 residues long. DNA of the CDR3: TGTGCCAGCAGTGATTTATTAGGGGTAGAGGCCCAGTACTTC. As protein: CASSDLLGVEAQYF. The full variable domain, rest sourced from reference TRBV2 and TRBJ2-5, is EPEVTQTPSHQVTQMGQEVILRCVPISNHLYFYWYRQILGQKVEFLVSFYNNEISEKSEIFDDQFSVERPDGSNFTLKIRSTKLEDSAMYFCASSDLLGVEAQYFGPGTRLLVL.